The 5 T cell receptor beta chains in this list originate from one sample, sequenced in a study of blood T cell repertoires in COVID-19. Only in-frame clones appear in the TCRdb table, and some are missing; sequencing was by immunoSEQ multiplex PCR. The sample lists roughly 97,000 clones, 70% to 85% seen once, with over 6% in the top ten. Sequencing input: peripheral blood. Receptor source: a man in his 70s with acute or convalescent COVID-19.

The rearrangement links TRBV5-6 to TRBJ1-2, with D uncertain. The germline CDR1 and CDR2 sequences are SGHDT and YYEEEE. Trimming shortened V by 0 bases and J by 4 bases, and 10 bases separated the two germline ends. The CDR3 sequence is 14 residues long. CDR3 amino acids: CASSLVGELYGYTF. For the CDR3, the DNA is TGTGCCAGCAGCTTGGTCGGGGAGCTCTATGGCTACACCTTC.

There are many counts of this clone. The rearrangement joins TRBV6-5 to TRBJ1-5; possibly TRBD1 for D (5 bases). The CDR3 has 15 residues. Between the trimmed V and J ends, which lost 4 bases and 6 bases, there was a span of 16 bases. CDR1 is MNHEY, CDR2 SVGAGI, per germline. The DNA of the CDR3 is TGTGCCAGCAGTTCTTTGGACACCCGAGGTCAGCCCCAGCATTTT. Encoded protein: CASSSLDTRGQPQHF.

The CDR3 protein is CASSQGQGKAFF. For the CDR3, the DNA is TGTGCCAGCAGTCAGGGACAGGGGAAAGCTTTCTTT. The chain carries TRBV12-3 or TRBV12-4 and TRBJ1-1, with TRBD1 matching over 10 bases. With V trimmed by 5 bases and J by 9 bases, 3 bases remained unmatched. The CDR3 is 12 amino acids.

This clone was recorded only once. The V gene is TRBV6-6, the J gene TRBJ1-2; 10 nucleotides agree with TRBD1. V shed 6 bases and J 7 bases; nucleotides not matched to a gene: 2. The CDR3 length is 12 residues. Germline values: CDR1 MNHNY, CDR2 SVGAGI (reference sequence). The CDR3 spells CASRWDRGGYTF. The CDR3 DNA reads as TGTGCCAGCAGATGGGACAGGGGTGGCTACACCTTC.

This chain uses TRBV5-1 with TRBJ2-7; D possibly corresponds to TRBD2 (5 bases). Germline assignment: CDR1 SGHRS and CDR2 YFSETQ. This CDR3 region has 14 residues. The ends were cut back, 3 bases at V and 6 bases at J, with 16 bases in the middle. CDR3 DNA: TGCGCCAGCAGCTACGGACCAAAAGAGGGCGAGCAGTACGTC. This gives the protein CASSYGPKEGEQYV.